This T cell receptor (beta chain) was recorded in a study of T-cell memory formation after mild COVID-19. In TCRdb, the 5' RACE reads were re-called with MiXCR into one record per CDR3 protein. The data contain a few hundred thousand distinct CDR3 sequences, roughly a quarter of them singletons. In this sample, this clonotype turned up many times. Germline CDR1 is SGHTS and CDR2 is YDEGEE. V lost 1 base to trimming and J lost 0 bases; unmatched junction nucleotides: 7. The CDR3 is 19 amino acids. The J gene is TRBJ2-1, the V gene TRBV5-8, with 13 nucleotides matching TRBD2. The TCR sequence derives from an adult woman who had mild COVID-19 (a few samples of this study predate the infection). Cell type and time point are not known. Sample: PBMCs or a T cell subset sorted from them (not recorded which). CDR3: CASSLRTSGGAFSYNEQFF. As DNA, the CDR3 is TGTGCCAGCAGCTTGCGTACTAGCGGGGGGGCCTTCTCCTACAATGAGCAGTTCTTC.